The 18 T cell receptor beta chains below were found in one sample sequenced in a study of blood T cells in healthy people across ages (dated by TCRdb to between 2014 and 2017). The receptor library was made with 5' RACE. The sample was run on an Illumina HiSeq 2500. A second PCR of about 7 to 12 cycles was run with a J-beta primer mix and a sample-barcoded 5' primer. TCRdb itself trimmed the public reads at Q25 with fastp, ran MiXCR and retained productive beta chains. Rows with one shared CDR3 protein collapse into an entry with the most common genes and DNA. This sample is represented by around 1,500,000 distinct CDR3 sequences; roughly 45% of them were singletons. The ten largest clones represent 7.9% of the sample. Material: blood. Every receptor here comes from a woman younger than 35 in good health.

The chain combines TRBV20-1 with TRBJ2-7; 7 bases map to TRBD1. This CDR3 has 13 amino acids. Trimming took 4 bases from V and 5 from J; bases not matched to a gene: 8. Germline V CDR1 and CDR2: DFQATT, SNEGSKA (reference sequence). The CDR3, as DNA: TGCAGTGCTAACCGACAGGGAAAAGACGAGCAGTACTTC. Translated: CSANRQGKDEQYF.

This chain links TRBV20-1 with TRBJ2-1; no definite D call. This CDR3 is built from 12 residues. Trimming left V 3 bases short and J 5 bases short, with 8 bases between. Germline V gene sequence: CDR1 DFQATT, CDR2 SNEGSKA (reference sequence). CDR3 in DNA: TGCAGTGCTAGCCCTGTGGACAATGAGCAGTTCTTC. Its translation is CSASPVDNEQFF.

This clonotype was detected a few times. The CDR3: CASSYRYDTQYF. CDR3 nucleotides: TGTGCCAGCAGTTACCGTTACGATACGCAGTATTTT. This rearrangement joins TRBV6-5 to TRBJ2-3; no clear D gene. The CDR3 runs 12 residues. V was clipped by 2 bases and J by 6 bases, with 6 bases between them. Germline CDR1 and CDR2: MNHEY and SVGAGI.

V gene TRBV27 combines with J gene TRBJ1-1, with a weak D call TRBD1 (6 bases). Trimming took 8 bases from V and 4 from J, leaving 14 bases between them. This CDR3 comprises 13 residues. Per the germline V gene, CDR1 is MNHEY and CDR2 is SMNVEV (reference sequence). The CDR3 protein is CASSTGAFTEAFF. The CDR3 DNA reads as TGTGCCAGCTCCACGGGGGCATTCACTGAAGCTTTCTTT.

This clonotype was seen more than once but under ten times. J is TRBJ2-3 and V is TRBV7-9, with D unclear. CDR1 SEHNR and CDR2 FQNEAQ come from the germline V gene (reference sequence). Trimming cost V 0 bases and J 0 bases, with 16 bases left between them. The CDR3 contains 18 residues. CDR3 nucleotide sequence: TGTGCCAGCAGCTTAGCAGGTCGGCCAGCGCCTAGCACAGATACGCAGTATTTT. This codes for CASSLAGRPAPSTDTQYF.

This clonotype was seen a few times. CDR3 coding DNA: TGCGCCAGCAGCCCTTCAGGCCCCAAGATCAACTATGGCTACACCTTC. This codes for CASSPSGPKINYGYTF. This chain uses TRBV5-1 with TRBJ1-2; no definite D call. Deletions cut 4 bases from V and 2 bases from J, with 18 bases between. In germline, CDR1 is SGHRS, CDR2 YFSETQ. CDR3 length: 16 residues.

The chain combines TRBV7-3 with TRBJ2-7; no reliable D call. The CDR3 extends over 13 amino acids. Germline V gives CDR1 SGHTA, CDR2 FQGTGA. V dropped 1 base and J dropped 3 bases, with 7 bases sitting between them. CDR3 DNA sequence: TGTGCCAGCAGCTTAAACGCGAACTACGAGCAGTACTTC. It yields the protein CASSLNANYEQYF.

The chain couples TRBV5-1 to TRBJ1-1; D not resolved. Trimming cost V 0 bases and J 6 bases, with 12 bases left between them. In germline, CDR1 is SGHRS, CDR2 YFSETQ. This CDR3 is built from 14 residues. The chain's CDR3 is CASSLDLLTAEAFF. CDR3 in DNA: TGCGCCAGCAGCTTGGATCTTCTGACGGCTGAAGCTTTCTTT.

In its sample, this clonotype was seen a few times. The V call is TRBV7-2, the J call TRBJ2-7; D may match TRBD1 or TRBD2 (5 bases each). V was trimmed by 1 base and J by 1 base, leaving 14 bases between them. This CDR3 has 16 amino acids. Germline V gene sequence: CDR1 SGHTA, CDR2 FQGNSA. CDR3 sequence: CASSLGVMGPSYEQYF. CDR3 DNA sequence: TGTGCCAGCAGCTTAGGGGTTATGGGACCTTCCTACGAGCAGTACTTC.

This clonotype has a handful of counts. The chain couples TRBV3-1 to TRBJ2-6; D may be TRBD2 (5 bases). The CDR3 has 15 residues. The germline CDR1 and CDR2 sequences are LGHDT and YNNKEL (reference sequence). Trimming took 4 bases from V and 3 from J, leaving 10 bases between them. CDR3 residues: CASSPRTRGANVLTF. CDR3 DNA sequence: TGTGCCAGCAGCCCCCGGACTCGTGGGGCCAACGTCCTGACTTTC. Full variable domain (outside the CDR3, taken from reference TRBV3-1 and TRBJ2-6): DTAVSQTPKYLVTQMGNDKSIKCEQNLGHDTMYWYKQDSKKFLKIMFSYNNKELIINETVPNRFSPKSPDKAHLNLHINSLELGDSAVYFCASSPRTRGANVLTFGAGSRLTVL.

The rearrangement uses TRBV20-1 and TRBJ2-3; the D is unclear. CDR3 length equals 19 residues. Trimming took off 2 bases at V and 3 bases at J, with 27 bases between the two ends. Germline V gene lookup returns CDR1 DFQATT and CDR2 SNEGSKA (reference sequence). CDR3 protein: CSARNYHDTLAPGTDTQYF. For the CDR3, the DNA is TGCAGTGCTAGAAATTACCACGATACCTTAGCTCCCGGTACAGATACGCAGTATTTT.

This clonotype was recorded at least ten times. The chain links TRBV27 to TRBJ1-2, with no clear D. This CDR3 region has 13 residues. V dropped 3 bases and J dropped 2 bases, with 7 bases sitting between them. Looked up from germline, CDR1 is MNHEY and CDR2 is SMNVEV (reference sequence). For the CDR3, the DNA is TGTGCCAGCAGTTTCGGACGGAACTATGGCTACACCTTC. Its protein is CASSFGRNYGYTF.

The rearrangement links TRBV28 to TRBJ1-2; the D gene is possibly TRBD1 (5 bases). This CDR3 has 13 amino acids. V lost 5 bases to trimming and J lost 2 bases, with 9 bases between them. Germline-derived CDR1 and CDR2 are MDHEN and SYDVKM. The CDR3 is CASSRDANYGYTF. CDR3 in DNA: TGTGCCAGCAGTCGGGACGCGAACTATGGCTACACCTTC.

The rearrangement uses TRBV10-3 and TRBJ1-1, with unresolved D. The CDR3 covers 13 residues. Trimming took 7 bases from V and 1 from J, leaving 10 bases between them. The germline gives CDR1 ENHRY, CDR2 SYGVKD. Written as DNA, the CDR3 is TGTGCCATCAAACTCAGCCAGAACACTGAAGCTTTCTTT. This sequence encodes CAIKLSQNTEAFF.

This chain uses TRBV10-3 with TRBJ2-1, with a tentative D call TRBD1 (6 bases). The CDR3 is made up of 15 amino acids. The germline V and J ends were trimmed by 0 bases and 6 bases, with 12 bases remaining between them. The germline gives CDR1 ENHRY, CDR2 SYGVKD. Written as DNA, the CDR3 is TGTGCCATCAGTGAGTCCCTTCTAGGGGGCAATGAGCAGTTCTTC. Protein: CAISESLLGGNEQFF.

This clonotype was seen a handful of times. V and J are TRBV4-1 and TRBJ2-1; 12 bases match TRBD1. V was pared by 1 base and J by 5 bases, with 6 bases of the junction left unmatched. This CDR3 spans 17 amino acids. Germline V lookup: CDR1 MGHRA, CDR2 YSYEKL. The CDR3 DNA sequence: TGCGCCAGCAGCCAAGTAGGGACAGGGGGCTTTGACAATGAGCAGTTCTTC. Translated: CASSQVGTGGFDNEQFF.

V usage is TRBV5-1 and J usage is TRBJ2-5; D ambiguous. The J call may not be correct, given that the DNA end is closer to TRBJ2-7. From germline, CDR1 is SGHRS and CDR2 YFSETQ. This CDR3 spans 17 amino acids. The CDR3 DNA reads as TGCGCCAGCAGCTTGTGGGCAGAGCCCCAAACGGGTTACGAGCAGTACTTC. It translates to CASSLWAEPQTGYEQYF.

This chain uses TRBV2 with TRBJ2-6, with no clear D. V was cut by 4 bases and J by 0 bases, with 13 bases left in between. This CDR3 region has 17 residues. The germline V gene encodes CDR1 SNHLY and CDR2 FYNNEI. The CDR3 region is CASSVVLVASGANVLTF. CDR3 nucleotides: TGTGCCAGCAGTGTGGTTCTAGTGGCCTCTGGGGCCAACGTCCTGACTTTC.